Detailed here is one TCR beta chain. Its antigen is not known. This sample is part of a study of cytomegalovirus exposure and HLA in healthy donors. Overall study: As released early, the data held about 85 million unique TCRs from HLA-typed donors. The study's findings and limits: Among TCR beta chains, those listed as cytomegalovirus-associated numbered 164. Equally common other TCR beta chains were less clonally expanded than HLA-associated ones, a later analysis found.

In the PCR, 60 Vbeta and 13 Jbeta primers were used. Clones were sequenced by immunoSEQ multiplex PCR, and TCRdb holds only the in-frame ones, with some missing. In the table there are roughly 140,000 clones, about three fifths of which are singletons. Germline V lookup: CDR1 WNHNN, CDR2 SYGVQD (reference sequence). With 3 bases removed from V and 5 bases from J, the gap between germline ends came to 17 bases. The CDR3 consists of 16 residues. The donors gave bone marrow, and they were healthy. The TCR sequence derives from a young woman in good health and CMV-seropositive. V usage is TRBV10-1 and J usage is TRBJ2-4, with D perhaps TRBD2 (7 bases). The sequencing input was PBMCs. CDR3 residues: CASSDPARGGENIQYF. In DNA, the CDR3 is TGCGCCAGCAGTGACCCAGCAAGGGGGGGGGAAAACATTCAGTACTTC.